This TCR beta chain was obtained from a study of blood T cell repertoires in COVID-19. Study summary: Some COVID-19 samples were acute and others convalescent; all came from the United States, Italy and Spain. From T cells, B-cell-depleted T cells, or PBMCs came the material, which was cDNA or gDNA.

V was shortened by 3 bases and J by 6 bases, with 12 bases between the two germline ends. The CDR3 is 13 amino acids. The germline V gene has CDR1 SGHRS and CDR2 YFSETQ. As handled by the study authors: Amplification with reference gene primers provided the estimates of nucleated cell counts. The table came from immunoSEQ multiplex PCR; TCRdb's copy has only in-frame clones and leaves some out. V and J calls and clone size are as listed in that table; D and trimming were resolved from the DNA. Of tens of thousands of clones in the sample, 65% to 85% were seen once. The receptor comes from a man between 60 and 70 years old with acute or convalescent COVID-19. Sequencing used peripheral blood. The V call is TRBV5-1, the J call TRBJ1-2; weak D call: TRBD1 (5 bases). The CDR3 DNA is TGCGCCAGCAGCTCAAACCCGACAGATGGCTACACCTTC. Amino acid sequence: CASSSNPTDGYTF.